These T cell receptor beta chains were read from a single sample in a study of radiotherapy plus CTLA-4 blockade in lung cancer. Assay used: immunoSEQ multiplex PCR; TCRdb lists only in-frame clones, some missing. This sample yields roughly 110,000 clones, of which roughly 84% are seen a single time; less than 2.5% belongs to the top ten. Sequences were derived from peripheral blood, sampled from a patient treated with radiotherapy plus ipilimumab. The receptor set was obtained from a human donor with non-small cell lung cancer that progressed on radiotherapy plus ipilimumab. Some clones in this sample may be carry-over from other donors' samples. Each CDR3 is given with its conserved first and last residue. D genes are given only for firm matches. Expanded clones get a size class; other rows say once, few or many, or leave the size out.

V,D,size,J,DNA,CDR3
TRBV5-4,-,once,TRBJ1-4,TGTGCCAGCAGCCCCGAGATGGGTTTTAATGAAAAACTGTTTTTT,CASSPEMGFNEKLFF
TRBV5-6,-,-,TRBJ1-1,TGTGCCAGCAGCTCCCCGGGACGGAAGAACACTGAAGCTTTCTTT,CASSSPGRKNTEAFF
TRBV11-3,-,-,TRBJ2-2,TGTGCCAGCAGCTTAGGGGGATACTCCGGGGAGCTGTTTTTT,CASSLGGYSGELFF
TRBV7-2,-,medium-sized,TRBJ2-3,TGTGCCAGCAGCTTAACGGGACCTCTCACAGATACGCAGTATTTT,CASSLTGPLTDTQYF
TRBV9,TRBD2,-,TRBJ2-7,TGTGCCAGCAGCGTAGGGCCTAGCGGTTCCTACGAGCAGTACTTC,CASSVGPSGSYEQYF
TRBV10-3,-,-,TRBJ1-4,TGTGCCATCCAGAAAGGGCTCGGGGAACCTAATGAAAAACTGTTTTTT,CAIQKGLGEPNEKLFF
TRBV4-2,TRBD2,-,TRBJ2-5,TGTGCCAGCAGCCAGCCCGGGACTAGCGGACTAGAGACCCAGTACTTC,CASSQPGTSGLETQYF
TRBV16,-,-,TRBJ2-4,TGTGCCAGCAGCCGCCCGACAGGAGCGGACATTCAGTACTTC,CASSRPTGADIQYF
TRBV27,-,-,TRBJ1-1,TGTGCCAGCAGTTTAAGGAGGGCCGGCACTGAAGCTTTCTTT,CASSLRRAGTEAFF
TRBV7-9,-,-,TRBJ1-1,TGTGCCAGCAGCTTAGCGATGGAAGCTTTCTTT,CASSLAMEAFF
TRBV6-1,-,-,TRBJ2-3,TGTGCCAGCACCGGAGGGGGGCAAAGAGCAGATACGCAGTATTTT,CASTGGGQRADTQYF
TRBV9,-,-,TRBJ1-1,TGTGCCAGCAGCGTAGGTACGAACACTGAAGCTTTCTTT,CASSVGTNTEAFF
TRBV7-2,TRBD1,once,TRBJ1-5,TGTGCCAGCAGCTTAGCGGTGAGACAGGGCCATCAGCCCCAGCATTTT,CASSLAVRQGHQPQHF
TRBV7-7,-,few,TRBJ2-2,TGTGCTAGCAGCCCCTTAGCGCTTGCCGGGGAGCTGTTTTTT,CASSPLALAGELFF
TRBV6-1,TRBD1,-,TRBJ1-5,TGTGCCAGCGGTTTGACAGGGGGAAATCAGCCCCAGCATTTT,CASGLTGGNQPQHF
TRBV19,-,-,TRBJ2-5,TGTGCCAGTAGTAGAGGGAAACAAGAGACCCAGTACTTC,CASSRGKQETQYF
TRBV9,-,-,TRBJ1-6,TGTGCCAGCAGCGTAACACTCATTCCCAATTCACCCCTCCACTTT,CASSVTLIPNSPLHF
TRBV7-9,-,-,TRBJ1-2,TGTGCCAGCAGCCGACAATTGTGGGTTAATGATGGCTACACCTTC,CASSRQLWVNDGYTF
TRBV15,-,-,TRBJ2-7,TGTGCCACCAGCAGAGTCCCACCTGAAGCGGTTGCCTACGAGCAGTACTTC,CATSRVPPEAVAYEQYF
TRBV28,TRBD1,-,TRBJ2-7,TGTGCCAGCAGTCCGACAGGGGGACACGAGCAGTACTTC,CASSPTGGHEQYF
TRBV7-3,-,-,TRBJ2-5,TGTGCCAGCAGCAAGACACCTCAAGAGACCCAGTACTTC,CASSKTPQETQYF
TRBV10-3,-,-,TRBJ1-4,TGTGCCATCAGTGAACGAGGGGGAGATGAAAAACTGTTTTTT,CAISERGGDEKLFF
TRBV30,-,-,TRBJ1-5,TGTGCCTGGAGTCAGGGGCAATCAAGCAATCAGCCCCAGCATTTT,CAWSQGQSSNQPQHF
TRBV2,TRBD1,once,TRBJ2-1,TGTGCCAGCAGTGGGGACAGGGTCTCATCAGTGGGAGCCTACAATGAGCAGTTCTTC,CASSGDRVSSVGAYNEQFF
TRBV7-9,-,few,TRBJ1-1,TGTGCCAGCAGTAGACCGTCCACTGAAGCTTTCTTT,CASSRPSTEAFF